This T cell receptor beta chain was captured by sequencing in a study of blood T cell repertoires in COVID-19. Study-level background: Samples taken during acute and convalescent COVID-19 were collected in the United States, Italy and Spain.

Clinical history reported by participants formed the basis on which cohorts were assigned. Source study methods: Scientists estimated how many nucleated cells there were by amplifying reference gene primers. The data were produced by immunoSEQ multiplex PCR, yet TCRdb's version contains in-frame clones alone and is incomplete. The V and J calls and clone size were taken over from that table, and D and trimming were inferred from the DNA. This sample has approximately 400,000 clones, with about 89% found just once. Sequencing was carried out using PBMCs or T cells enriched from blood (not recorded which). This clonotype was obtained from a man aged 25 to 40 who had recovered from COVID-19.

In nucleotides, the CDR3 is TGCGCCAGCAGCTTCGAGACAGGGCTCCTCGAGCAGTACTTC. Translated: CASSFETGLLEQYF. The rearrangement links TRBV5-1 to TRBJ2-7; 7 bases agree with TRBD1. Germline CDR1 SGHRS, CDR2 YFSETQ. The CDR3 covers 14 residues. The V and J ends lost 2 bases and 6 bases, in that order; junction bases with no gene match: 8. The variable domain in full, completed from reference TRBV5-1 and TRBJ2-7, reads KAGVTQTPRYLIKTRGQQVTLSCSPISGHRSVSWYQQTPGQGLQFLFEYFSETQRNKGNFPGRFSGRQFSNSRSEMNVSTLELGDSALYLCASSFETGLLEQYFGPGTRLTVT.